The 23 T cell receptor beta chains reported below all come from one sample, sequenced in a study of T cells in women clearing cervical HPV infection. Some clones are missing from TCRdb's copy, which holds only in-frame ones; the method was immunoSEQ multiplex PCR. The sample totals roughly 49,000 clones. The sequencing sample was made of blood buffy coat. The receptors were sampled from a woman between 18 and 69 years old with a cervical HPV16 infection that either progressed to CIN3+ or cleared (not recorded which).

A remark on this clone: One end of the junction is discordant with germline, which a read error may explain. The sequence runs out 3 residues before the end of the CDR3; the remainder is reconstructed from the germline J gene. Distinct nucleotide sequences in the sample also encode this CDR3. The chain links TRBV6-1 to TRBJ1-3, with a possible D match to TRBD1 (6 bases). The germline gives CDR1 MNHNS, CDR2 SASEGT. The CDR3 contains 18 residues. The sequenced part of the CDR3 DNA is TGTGCCAGCAGAGAAGCCCGGGGAGGGGGAGCCTCCGGAAACACG. It encodes CASREARGGGASGNT. The full CDR3 protein reads CASREARGGGASGNTIYF.

Regarding this clone: From the germline J gene comes the end of the CDR3, since the read stops 3 residues before it. V and J are TRBV6-1 and TRBJ1-3; a possible D gene is TRBD1 (5 bases). The CDR3 runs to 16 residues. Germline CDR1 MNHNS, CDR2 SASEGT. Trimming shortened V by 4 bases and J by 4 bases, and 17 bases separated the two germline ends. The CDR3 here is CASSATLGHRGNTIYF. The CDR3 DNA, read in part, is TGTGCCAGCAGTGCAACTTTGGGGCATCGGGGAAACACC.

With regard to this clone: With the read ending 3 residues before the CDR3 end, the germline J gene is used to fill in that end. The V and J genes are TRBV14 and TRBJ1-5; a weak D match, TRBD1 (5 bases). The germline V gene encodes CDR1 SGHDN and CDR2 FVKESK. Trimming left V 9 bases short and J 2 bases short, with 8 bases between. The CDR3 runs to 12 residues. The sequenced part of the CDR3 DNA is TGTGCCAGGGGGCAGGGCAATCAGCCC. Translating it yields CARGQGNQP. The entire CDR3 sequence reads CARGQGNQPQHF.

Of note for this clone: The sequence runs out 3 residues before the end of the CDR3; the remainder is reconstructed from the germline J gene. The V and J genes are TRBV29-1 and TRBJ2-1, with 13 bases fitting TRBD2. The CDR3 covers 14 residues. Trimming removed 6 bases from V and 6 bases from J; junction bases left unmatched: 5. The V gene's germline CDR1 is SQVTM and CDR2 ANQGSEA. CDR3 bases read: TGCAGCGTGCTAAGGACTAGCGGGGGCAATGAG. It yields the protein CSVLRTSGGNE. The CDR3 reads in full as CSVLRTSGGNEQFF.

The CDR3 bases that were read are TGTGCCAGTACCCACACCCCGGGACAGGGAGGCTATGGT. It translates to CASTHTPGQGGYG. The CDR3, in full, reads CASTHTPGQGGYGQYF. The V call is TRBV19, the J call TRBJ2-4; 9 nucleotides line up with TRBD1. The read comes to an end 3 residues before the CDR3 does, leaving the germline J gene to fill in the end. Germline CDR1 LNHDA, CDR2 SQIVND (reference sequence). The CDR3 covers 16 residues.

In the case of this clone: Read sequence stops 3 residues before the CDR3 end, and the germline J gene provides the missing end. The chain employs TRBV11-2 and TRBJ2-5, with 9 positions matching TRBD1. V was pared by 5 bases and J by 3 bases, with 1 base of the junction left unmatched. CDR1 and CDR2 from the germline V gene are SGHAT and FQNNGV. The CDR3 has 13 amino acids. The CDR3: CASSRDREETQYF. The sequenced part of the CDR3 DNA is TGTGCCAGCAGCCGGGACAGGGAAGAGACC.

Concerning this clone: With the read ending 3 residues before the CDR3 end, the germline J gene is used to fill in that end. This rearrangement joins TRBV7-6 to TRBJ1-2; 9 bases align to TRBD1. This CDR3 is built from 13 residues. Germline loops: CDR1 SGHVS, CDR2 FNYEAQ. The sequenced CDR3 bases are TGTGCCAGCAGCAGGGACAGGGACTACGAC. Its protein product is CASSRDRDYD. The entire CDR3 reads CASSRDRDYDYTF.

Concerning this clone itself: The read is 3 residues too short to cover the CDR3 end, so that end is filled in from the germline J gene. V gene TRBV15 combines with J gene TRBJ2-7; D ambiguous. Trimming cost V 0 bases and J 3 bases, with 6 bases left between them. Germline CDR1 reads LNHNV; CDR2 reads YYDKDF (reference sequence). This CDR3 contains 13 residues. The CDR3 loop reads CATSRDRYYEQYF. The DNA read from the CDR3 is TGTGCCACCAGCAGAGATAGATACTACGAG.

Turning to this clone: Read coverage stops 3 residues before the CDR3 terminus; the germline J gene supplies the remainder. Other DNA sequences of this sample code for an identical CDR3. The chain links TRBV5-1 to TRBJ2-3, with 8 bases that match TRBD2. CDR1 is SGHRS, CDR2 YFSETQ, per germline. The CDR3 has 14 amino acids. This CDR3 is CASSLAGGQETQYF. The sequenced CDR3 bases are TGCGCCAGCAGCTTGGCGGGGGGGCAAGAGACG.

In the case of this clone: The CDR3 end lies 3 residues beyond the end of the read and is filled in from the germline J gene. The chain links TRBV6-1 to TRBJ1-2; D is perhaps TRBD1 (5 bases). This CDR3 region has 15 residues. CDR1 and CDR2 (germline): MNHNS, SASEGT. The DNA read from the CDR3 is TGTGCCAGCAGTGAAGCGACTAGCGGGGCCTACGAC. Translated, it gives CASSEATSGAYD. The CDR3 in its entirety is CASSEATSGAYDYTF.

With regard to this clone: The CDR3 extends 3 residues past the end of the read, so its final part is completed from the germline J gene. This chain joins TRBV7-2 and TRBJ1-1; 9 positions agree with TRBD1. The CDR3 has 12 amino acids. The V gene's germline CDR1 is SGHTA and CDR2 FQGNSA. CDR3 bases read: TGTGCCAGCAGCACCCACAGGGGGCAA. It is translated as CASSTHRGQ. The entire CDR3 reads CASSTHRGQAFF.

As concerns this clone: The DNA ends 3 residues before the CDR3 does, and the rest of the CDR3 is filled in from the germline J gene. The chain uses TRBV7-6 and TRBJ2-2; no reliable D call. Germline CDR1 and CDR2: SGHVS and FNYEAQ. The CDR3 runs 18 residues. The covered CDR3 bases are TGTGCCAGCAGCTTAGTATTTTGGCATTCCTGTTATAATTCACCG. The encoded protein is CASSLVFWHSCYNSP. The whole CDR3 reads CASSLVFWHSCYNSPLFF.

Notes on this clone: Read data end 3 residues before the CDR3 end; the end is taken from the germline J gene. The rearrangement joins TRBV18 to TRBJ2-7, with TRBD1 matching 9 bases. The J segment lost 3 bases and the V segment lost 2 bases, leaving 20 bases of the junction unmatched. The CDR3 runs to 20 residues. CDR1 is KGHSH and CDR2 is LQKENI in the germline V gene. CDR3 bases read: TGTGCCAGCTCACCAATCGGACAGACTTTCCTCCGGACAGGGGTCTACGAG. The encoded protein is CASSPIGQTFLRTGVYE. The CDR3 in its entirety is CASSPIGQTFLRTGVYEQYF. Variable domain in full (rest from reference TRBV18 and TRBJ2-7): NAGVMQNPRHLVRRRGQEARLRCSPMKGHSHVYWYRQLPEEGLKFMVYLQKENIIDESGMPKERFSAEFPKEGPSILRIQQVVRGDSAAYFCASSPIGQTFLRTGVYEQYFGPGTRLTVT.

Concerning this clone: Read coverage stops 3 residues before the CDR3 terminus; the germline J gene supplies the remainder. The gene calls are TRBV2 and TRBJ2-7; 7 bases match TRBD2. The CDR3 runs 14 residues. Germline V gene data show CDR1 as SNHLY and CDR2 as FYNNEI. Trimming removed 4 bases from V and 3 bases from J; junction bases left unmatched: 6. The sequenced part of the CDR3 DNA is TGTGCCAGCAGTGGGGGAGGGGTCGACTACGAG. This gives the protein CASSGGGVDYE. The whole CDR3 protein is CASSGGGVDYEQYF.

Worth noting for this clone: Sequencing ends 3 residues short of the CDR3 end; the germline J gene provides the rest. This rearrangement joins TRBV7-3 to TRBJ1-1; 7 positions match TRBD1. Germline CDR1 and CDR2: SGHTA and FQGTGA. The CDR3 is 15 residues long. With 5 bases clipped from V and 3 bases from J, the junction kept 9 bases outside the gene matches. The CDR3 DNA, read in part, is TGTGCCAGCAGCCTCCAGGGGGACAGCGACACTGAA. Amino acid sequence: CASSLQGDSDTE. In full, the CDR3 reads CASSLQGDSDTEAFF.

A note on this clone: The CDR3 end lies 3 residues beyond the end of the read and is filled in from the germline J gene. This rearrangement joins TRBV29-1 to TRBJ1-1; D is perhaps TRBD1 (5 bases). CDR3 length: 13 amino acids. Germline CDR1 SQVTM, CDR2 ANQGSEA. Between the trimmed V and J ends, which lost 5 bases and 1 base, there was a span of 11 bases. The chain's CDR3 is CSVQGHQNTEAFF. The CDR3 bases that were read are TGCAGCGTTCAAGGACATCAGAACACTGAA. The complete variable domain, with remaining parts taken from reference TRBV29-1 and TRBJ1-1, reads SAVISQKPSRDICQRGTSLTIQCQVDSQVTMMFWYRQQPGQSLTLIATANQGSEATYESGFVIDKFPISRPNLTFSTLTVSNMSPEDSSIYLCSVQGHQNTEAFFGQGTRLTVV.

As for this clone: The CDR3 end falls 3 residues outside the read, so it is completed with the germline J gene. The chain couples TRBV11-3 to TRBJ1-5, with TRBD1 as a possible D gene (6 bases). Deletions cut 8 bases from V and 2 bases from J, with 16 bases between. The germline CDR1 and CDR2 sequences are SGHNT and YENEEA. The CDR3 runs 15 residues. CDR3 DNA, as far as it was read: TGTGCCAGCCCTCCGGGGGGCAGTGGCAATCAGCCC. It yields the protein CASPPGGSGNQP. Given in full, the CDR3 is CASPPGGSGNQPQHF.

Points on this clone: Read data end 3 residues before the CDR3 end; the end is taken from the germline J gene. The chain employs TRBV2 and TRBJ2-7, with TRBD1 identical over 9 bases. J lost 4 bases, V lost 6 bases, and 4 bases had no gene match. Germline values: CDR1 SNHLY, CDR2 FYNNEI. The CDR3 has 13 amino acids. This CDR3 reads CASRTGGGYEQYF. Partial CDR3 DNA: TGTGCCAGCAGAACAGGGGGCGGGTACGAG.

A word on this clone: The read comes to an end 3 residues before the CDR3 does, leaving the germline J gene to fill in the end. V usage is TRBV7-9 and J usage is TRBJ2-3; 8 bases are a match to TRBD2. Germline CDR1 reads SEHNR; CDR2 reads FQNEAQ (reference sequence). V was clipped by 1 base and J by 6 bases; unmatched bases: 6. The CDR3 has 15 amino acids. The CDR3 reads CASSLGAGGTDTQYF. Partial CDR3 DNA: TGTGCCAGCAGCTTAGGCGCGGGGGGAACTGATACG.

Worth noting for this clone: Read data end 3 residues before the CDR3 end; the end is taken from the germline J gene. The chain is built from TRBV5-6 and TRBJ1-2; no definite D call. The CDR3 runs to 15 residues. The V gene's germline CDR1 is SGHDT and CDR2 YYEEEE. V gave up 0 bases and J gave up 2 bases, with 11 bases separating them. The CDR3: CASSLGAPSNYGYTF. The DNA read from the CDR3 is TGTGCCAGCAGCTTGGGGGCCCCATCCAACTATGGC.

Details on this clone: The CDR3 extends 3 residues past the end of the read, so its final part is completed from the germline J gene. The sample holds other DNA sequences that translate to the same CDR3. The chain links TRBV11-2 to TRBJ1-1; unclear D gene. CDR3 length: 15 residues. CDR1 and CDR2 from the germline V gene are SGHAT and FQNNGV. The DNA read from the CDR3 is TGTGCCAGCAGCCCCCTCCTACGGCAGGCGAGAGGA. This gives the protein CASSPLLRQARG. The full CDR3 sequence reads CASSPLLRQARGAFF.

In regard to this clone: The read terminates 3 residues ahead of where the CDR3 ends, so the germline J gene completes it. The V gene is TRBV19, the J gene TRBJ1-6, with D possibly matching TRBD1 (5 bases). V lost 6 bases and J 9 bases, leaving 15 bases between the germline ends. CDR3 size: 14 residues. Germline-derived CDR1 and CDR2 are LNHDA and SQIVND (reference sequence). CDR3 loop: CASRSGAGGSPLHF. The sequenced CDR3 bases are TGTGCCAGTAGATCCGGGGCCGGGGGTTCACCC. Filled out from reference TRBV19 and TRBJ1-6, the complete variable domain reads DGGITQSPKYLFRKEGQNVTLSCEQNLNHDAMYWYRQDPGQGLRLIYYSQIVNDFQKGDIAEGYSVSREKKESFPLTVTSAQKNPTAFYLCASRSGAGGSPLHFGNGTRLTVT.

CDR3 DNA, as far as it was read: TGCAGTGCCCTAGGGGGGGATCAGCCC. This translates into CSALGGDQP. The entire CDR3 protein reads CSALGGDQPQHF. The chain uses TRBV20-1 and TRBJ1-5, with D possibly TRBD1 on 6 matching bases. The read ends 3 residues shy of where the CDR3 ends; the end is completed using the germline J gene. Between the trimmed V and J ends, which lost 6 bases and 5 bases, there was a span of 11 bases. The V gene's germline CDR1 is DFQATT and CDR2 SNEGSKA (reference sequence). This CDR3 is 12 amino acids long.